Below, 17 T cell receptor beta chains from the same sample are listed, as sequenced in a study of siplizumab effects on memory and regulatory T cells (dated by TCRdb to about 2019). Library method: the immunoSEQ multiplex PCR assay. In TCRdb, the immuneACCESS table is reduced to in-frame sequences with V and J assigned. These tables do not hold every clone; where another copy was compared, an unresolved V gene accounts for under half, and the others remain unexplained. Here the sample has some 100,000 clones; approximately 94% occur a single time. The top ten hold around 6.5% of the sample. What was sequenced was CD8+ T cells sorted from blood. The source of these receptors is a human donor in good health.

The J gene is TRBJ2-2, the V gene TRBV6-5, with TRBD2 identical over 9 bases. V shed 4 bases, J shed 2 bases, and the junction held 5 bases outside the gene matches. This CDR3 is 16 amino acids long. Germline V gene sequence: CDR1 MNHEY, CDR2 SVGAGI. The CDR3 nucleotides read TGTGCCAGCAGTTTTCGACTAGCGGACAACACCGGGGAGCTGTTTTTT. Translation: CASSFRLADNTGELFF.

The chain employs TRBV5-1 and TRBJ2-5; D not certain. The CDR3 totals 15 residues. CDR1 is SGHRS and CDR2 is YFSETQ in the germline V gene. V was trimmed by 0 bases and J by 5 bases, leaving 14 bases between them. The CDR3 sequence: CASSLGESPQETQYF. The CDR3 region has the DNA TGCGCCAGCAGCTTGGGGGAATCACCCCAGGAGACCCAGTACTTC.

V gene TRBV2 combines with J gene TRBJ1-5; D gene ambiguous. CDR3 length: 14 amino acids. Germline lookup yields CDR1 SNHLY and CDR2 FYNNEI. Deletions cut 4 bases from V and 1 base from J, with 8 bases between. The CDR3: CASSAGHSNQPQHF. The CDR3 DNA sequence: TGTGCCAGCAGTGCCGGGCACAGCAATCAGCCCCAGCATTTT.

V usage is TRBV6-6 and J usage is TRBJ2-5, with 8 positions matching TRBD2. The germline V gene encodes CDR1 MNHNY and CDR2 SVGAGI (reference sequence). V trimming: 7 bases; J trimming: 3 bases; junction bases outside the gene matches: 7. The CDR3 is 14 residues long. DNA of the CDR3: TGTGCCAGCAACGATAGCGGGACTAAAGAGACCCAGTACTTC. As protein: CASNDSGTKETQYF.

This clone was picked up one time. The rearrangement links TRBV29-1 to TRBJ2-1, with D possibly matching TRBD2 (6 bases). This CDR3 spans 14 amino acids. Trimming took 6 bases from V and 12 from J, leaving 24 bases between them. Germline V lookup: CDR1 SQVTM, CDR2 ANQGSEA. The DNA of the CDR3 is TGCAGCGTGGGATCTGGGATTCCTAGCGTGGGGCAGTTCTTC. Translated, it gives CSVGSGIPSVGQFF.

This CDR3 reads CASSLTGISTDTQYF. In DNA form, the CDR3 reads TGTGCCAGCAGCTTGACAGGGATCAGCACAGATACGCAGTATTTT. The rearrangement joins TRBV7-3 to TRBJ2-3; 7 nucleotides line up with TRBD1. This CDR3 has 15 amino acids. The ends lost 3 bases at V and 0 bases at J; junction bases unmatched: 3. The germline gives CDR1 SGHTA, CDR2 FQGTGA.

The genes are TRBV14 and TRBJ2-7; 11 positions match TRBD2. Losses at the gene ends were 0 bases for V and 1 base for J; bases not matched to a gene: 8. Germline CDR1 is SGHDN and CDR2 is FVKESK. There are 18 residues in the CDR3. CDR3: CASSQEGSGRADSYEQYF. Written as DNA, the CDR3 is TGTGCCAGCAGCCAAGAGGGTAGCGGGAGGGCCGATTCCTACGAGCAGTACTTC.

In DNA, the CDR3 is TGTGCCAGCGGGACACACTCCTACAATGAGCAGTTCTTC. Translated: CASGTHSYNEQFF. The rearrangement uses TRBV27 and TRBJ2-1; a possible D gene is TRBD1 (6 bases). V was trimmed by 8 bases and J by 0 bases, leaving 8 bases between them. Germline CDR1 MNHEY, CDR2 SMNVEV (reference sequence). The CDR3 has 13 residues.

V gene TRBV5-6 combines with J gene TRBJ2-7; D is perhaps TRBD1 (6 bases). V dropped 5 bases and J dropped 0 bases, with 9 bases sitting between them. CDR1 is SGHDT and CDR2 is YYEEEE in the germline V gene. There are 13 residues in the CDR3. The CDR3 spells CASRSGVSYEQYF. CDR3 in DNA: TGTGCCAGCAGATCAGGGGTCTCCTACGAGCAGTACTTC.

V is TRBV9 and J is TRBJ2-2; D might be TRBD2 (7 bases). The CDR3 is 15 amino acids. V lost 4 bases to trimming and J lost 4 bases, with 14 bases between them. CDR1 is SGDLS, CDR2 YYNGEE, per germline. The CDR3 DNA follows: TGTGCCAGCAGCCCCACTAGGGGGGGCACCGGGGAGCTGTTTTTT. It encodes CASSPTRGGTGELFF.

The V gene is TRBV11-3, the J gene TRBJ2-2; no definite D call. The germline V gene has CDR1 SGHNT and CDR2 YENEEA. The germline V and J ends were trimmed by 1 base and 3 bases, with 9 bases remaining between them. The CDR3 extends over 15 amino acids. The CDR3, as DNA: TGTGCCAGCAGCTTAGTCGGTCTATACACCGGGGAGCTGTTTTTT. It specifies CASSLVGLYTGELFF.

The chain is built from TRBV29-1 and TRBJ1-5; 7 nucleotides agree with TRBD1. Germline loops: CDR1 SQVTM, CDR2 ANQGSEA. The junction had 9 bases not matched to a gene; V was cut back by 6 bases and J by 4 bases. This CDR3 is built from 14 residues. In nucleotides, the CDR3 is TGCAGCGTACTCGACAGGGACCCAAATCAGCCCCAGCATTTT. Translated, it gives CSVLDRDPNQPQHF.

V gene TRBV20-1 combines with J gene TRBJ2-7; D is uncertain. CDR3 length equals 10 residues. V was trimmed by 4 bases and J by 3 bases, leaving 4 bases between them. Germline assignment: CDR1 DFQATT and CDR2 SNEGSKA (reference sequence). The CDR3 DNA is TGCAGTGCTATGGACTACGAGCAGTACTTC. Protein: CSAMDYEQYF.

A single count supports this clone. This chain joins TRBV19 and TRBJ1-4, with a tentative D call TRBD1 (6 bases). The CDR3 contains 14 residues. The germline gives CDR1 LNHDA, CDR2 SQIVND (reference sequence). V lost 6 bases to trimming and J lost 7 bases, with 15 bases between them. For the CDR3, the DNA is TGTGCCAGTAGCCAAGGGGGATTGGGTGAAAAACTGTTTTTT. It yields the protein CASSQGGLGEKLFF.

The V and J genes are TRBV7-9 and TRBJ2-5; D is tentatively TRBD1 or TRBD2 (5 bases each). Germline V gives CDR1 SEHNR, CDR2 FQNEAQ (reference sequence). The CDR3 sequence is 15 residues long. With 5 bases removed from V and 5 bases from J, the gap between germline ends came to 18 bases. The DNA for the CDR3 is TGTGCCAGCAGCGGGGCAGAGGGATTTGGGGAGACCCAGTACTTC. Protein sequence: CASSGAEGFGETQYF.

V and J are TRBV25-1 and TRBJ2-2; 9 positions agree with TRBD2. CDR3 length equals 15 residues. Trimming removed 7 bases from V and 1 base from J; junction bases left unmatched: 4. Germline V CDR1 and CDR2: MGHDK, SYGVNS. In DNA form, the CDR3 reads TGTGCCAGCACACCACTAGCGGGGAACACCGGGGAGCTGTTTTTT. It translates to CASTPLAGNTGELFF.

This clone was seen once. The V and J genes are TRBV4-1 and TRBJ1-5; no definite D call. CDR3 length: 15 residues. V was trimmed by 0 bases and J by 4 bases, leaving 10 bases between them. Germline CDR1 is MGHRA and CDR2 is YSYEKL. The CDR3 DNA sequence: TGCGCCAGCAGCCAAGATGGAAGCAGAAATCAGCCCCAGCATTTT. Encoded protein: CASSQDGSRNQPQHF.